This T cell receptor (beta chain) was identified in a study of graft-versus-host responses after intestinal transplantation. Sequencing used immunoSEQ multiplex PCR; TCRdb keeps in-frame clones, though not all of them. The repertoire holds approximately 50,000 clones, with roughly 89% as singletons. From germline, CDR1 is SEHNR and CDR2 FQNEAQ (reference sequence). J lost 4 bases, V lost 6 bases, and 8 bases had no gene match. The CDR3 length is 14 residues. The sample here was PBMCs, taken 26 days after transplant. The rearrangement uses TRBV7-9 and TRBJ1-1, with TRBD1 matching over 7 bases. This TCR came from a human patient who received an intestinal transplant, so some T cells may come from the graft donor. CDR3 sequence (DNA): TGTGCCAGCAGTCGACAGGGAGAGAGCACTGAAGCTTTCTTT. Its protein product is CASSRQGESTEAFF.